The 20 T cell receptor beta chains reported below all come from one sample, sequenced in a study of Graves' ophthalmopathy and Graves' hyperthyroidism. The study amplified TCR beta CDR3 regions using RNA transcripts. HTBI primers primed a first-round RT-PCR, and a second-round multiplex PCR followed. TCRdb passed the multiplex PCR reads through MiXCR, listing each CDR3 protein once. The repertoire includes 300,000 to 450,000 distinct CDR3 sequences, roughly 17% of them detected once, and 2.4% sits in the top ten. Sequenced: peripheral blood. These receptors came from an adult woman with stable Graves' hyperthyroidism.

This clonotype was seen at least ten times. The genes are TRBV28 and TRBJ1-5; a weak D match, TRBD1 (6 bases). Per the germline V gene, CDR1 is MDHEN and CDR2 is SYDVKM. CDR3 length: 15 residues. Trimming took off 3 bases at V and 4 bases at J, with 13 bases between the two ends. CDR3 protein: CASSFRGSGNQPQHF. The CDR3 DNA reads TGTGCCAGCAGTTTCAGGGGTAGCGGAAATCAGCCCCAGCATTTT. Drawing the rest from reference TRBV28 and TRBJ1-5, the complete variable domain is DVKVTQSSRYLVKRTGEKVFLECVQDMDHENMFWYRQDPGLGLRLIYFSYDVKMKEKGDIPEGYSVSREKKERFSLILESASTNQTSMYLCASSFRGSGNQPQHFGDGTRLSIL.

V usage is TRBV27 and J usage is TRBJ2-5; TRBD1 matches at 7 bases. Germline V gene lookup returns CDR1 MNHEY and CDR2 SMNVEV (reference sequence). The CDR3 is 13 residues long. Unmatched junction bases numbered 7, after V lost 7 bases and J lost 5 bases. The CDR3 DNA follows: TGTGCCAGCAAGAGACAGGGCAGGGAGACCCAGTACTTC. It is translated as CASKRQGRETQYF.

This clonotype was recorded a few times. V gene TRBV11-2 combines with J gene TRBJ2-7; TRBD1 agrees at 10 bases. The germline V gene has CDR1 SGHAT and CDR2 FQNNGV. V shed 1 base and J 7 bases; nucleotides not matched to a gene: 4. There are 14 residues in the CDR3. CDR3 coding DNA: TGTGCCAGCAGCTTAGGGGACAGGGGATTTGAGCAGTACTTC. Translated: CASSLGDRGFEQYF. Full variable domain (outside the CDR3, taken from reference TRBV11-2 and TRBJ2-7): EAGVAQSPRYKIIEKRQSVAFWCNPISGHATLYWYQQILGQGPKLLIQFQNNGVVDDSQLPKDRFSAERLKGVDSTLKIQPAKLEDSAVYLCASSLGDRGFEQYFGPGTRLTVT.

Note on this clonotype: Just one base apart from a much larger clone, this may be a read error. The chain carries TRBV12-5 and TRBJ2-7; 9 bases fit TRBD1. The CDR3 is 16 residues long. From germline, CDR1 is LGHNT and CDR2 FRNRAP. Germline trimming cut 0 bases from V and 3 bases from J; bases unmatched to any gene: 6. CDR3 sequence reads: CASGLVLGQGHYEQYF. The CDR3 nucleotides are TGTGCTAGTGGTTTGGTATTGGGACAGGGACACTACGAGCAGTACTTC.

The chain carries TRBV6-2 or TRBV6-3 and TRBJ2-7; 9 positions agree with TRBD1. CDR1 is MNHEY and CDR2 is SVGEGT in the germline V gene. V lost 7 bases, J lost 3 bases, and 7 bases stayed unmatched. The CDR3 is made up of 14 amino acids. The CDR3 region has the DNA TGTGCCAGCACCCAAAGGGACAGGGTCTACGAGCAGTACTTC. Translated: CASTQRDRVYEQYF.

At least ten counts were recorded for this clonotype. The gene calls are TRBV5-1 and TRBJ2-7; 11 bases line up with TRBD1. The length of the CDR3 is 16 residues. After removal of 1 base from V and 3 bases from J, the junction contained 6 bases not matched to a gene. In germline, CDR1 is SGHRS, CDR2 YFSETQ. In nucleotides, the CDR3 is TGCGCCAGCAGCTTGATAGGGACAGGGGGTTACTACGAGCAGTACTTC. Translating it yields CASSLIGTGGYYEQYF.

This clonotype has more than one count but fewer than ten. The rearrangement links TRBV4-3 to TRBJ2-2; 7 bases match TRBD2. After removal of 4 bases from V and 10 bases from J, the junction contained 21 bases not matched to a gene. Germline assignment: CDR1 LGHNA and CDR2 YSLEER. This CDR3 spans 18 amino acids. In DNA form, the CDR3 reads TGCGCCAGCAGCCGCCTGATGCAAAGCGGGACGCTCCCCGAGGAGCTGTTTTTT. This codes for CASSRLMQSGTLPEELFF.

At least ten counts were recorded for this clonotype. The chain combines TRBV20-1 with TRBJ2-5; a possible D gene is TRBD2 (5 bases). The V end lost 6 bases, the J end lost 2 bases, and 10 bases lay between the germline ends. CDR1 is DFQATT, CDR2 SNEGSKA, per germline (reference sequence). This CDR3 has 12 residues. In DNA, the CDR3 is TGCAGTGCCTCGGAGCGGCAAGAGACCCAGTACTTC. The encoded protein is CSASERQETQYF.

This clonotype was seen many times. This chain links TRBV28 with TRBJ2-7; D may be TRBD1 (6 bases). Between the trimmed V and J ends, which lost 3 bases and 3 bases, there was a span of 12 bases. The CDR3 covers 14 residues. The V gene's germline CDR1 is MDHEN and CDR2 SYDVKM. The CDR3, as DNA: TGTGCCAGCAGTTTCGGACAGCCTCTCTACGAGCAGTACTTC. Its protein product is CASSFGQPLYEQYF. Using reference TRBV28 and TRBJ2-7 for the parts outside the CDR3, the full variable domain is DVKVTQSSRYLVKRTGEKVFLECVQDMDHENMFWYRQDPGLGLRLIYFSYDVKMKEKGDIPEGYSVSREKKERFSLILESASTNQTSMYLCASSFGQPLYEQYFGPGTRLTVT.

For the CDR3, the DNA is TGCGCCAGCAGCCAACCCGACAGGGGCCGCTCCTACGAGCAGTACTTC. As protein: CASSQPDRGRSYEQYF. The chain carries TRBV4-1 and TRBJ2-7, with 8 bases that match TRBD1. From germline, CDR1 is MGHRA and CDR2 YSYEKL. The CDR3 covers 16 residues. V shed 2 bases and J 0 bases; nucleotides not matched to a gene: 6.

The rearrangement joins TRBV6-1 to TRBJ2-7, with D tentatively TRBD1 or TRBD2 (5 bases each). This CDR3 contains 13 residues. Trimming cost V 8 bases and J 3 bases, with 14 bases left between them. CDR1 MNHNS and CDR2 SASEGT come from the germline V gene. CDR3 coding DNA: TGTGCCAGCGGCCGGGACGGATACTACGAGCAGTACTTC. As protein: CASGRDGYYEQYF.

The chain recombines TRBV2 with TRBJ1-1; tentatively, D is TRBD1 (6 bases). Looked up from germline, CDR1 is SNHLY and CDR2 is FYNNEI. The CDR3 is 13 amino acids. Trimming stripped 8 bases from V and 1 base from J, with 11 bases between. Here the CDR3 reads CASGGGPNTEAFF. As DNA, the CDR3 is TGTGCCAGCGGCGGGGGCCCGAACACTGAAGCTTTCTTT.

In its sample, this clonotype was seen many times. The chain carries TRBV6-1 and TRBJ2-7; D not resolved. The ends were cut back, 8 bases at V and 5 bases at J, with 10 bases in the middle. Germline V lookup: CDR1 MNHNS, CDR2 SASEGT. This CDR3 is 11 amino acids long. CDR3 sequence: CASWGSNEQYF. The CDR3 coding sequence is TGTGCCAGCTGGGGTTCGAACGAGCAGTACTTC.

This clonotype was seen many times. V gene TRBV6-4 combines with J gene TRBJ1-2, with 7 bases identical to TRBD1. Germline CDR1 and CDR2: MRHNA and SNTAGT. The CDR3 has 13 residues. With V trimmed by 6 bases and J by 4 bases, 5 bases remained unmatched. Here the CDR3 DNA reads TGTGCCAGCAGGCCGGGACAGAGCTATGGCTACACCTTC. It yields the protein CASRPGQSYGYTF.

This rearrangement joins TRBV30 to TRBJ2-2, with unresolved D. Deletions cut 0 bases from V and 4 bases from J, with 9 bases between. The length of the CDR3 is 14 residues. The germline CDR1 and CDR2 sequences are GTSNPN and SVGIG (reference sequence). Here the CDR3 DNA reads TGTGCCTGGAGTGTACGGCCGTCCACCGGGGAGCTGTTTTTT. Translating it yields CAWSVRPSTGELFF.

J is TRBJ1-5 and V is TRBV6-2 or TRBV6-3; perhaps TRBD1 as D (6 bases). This CDR3 spans 14 amino acids. Per germline, CDR1 MNHEY and CDR2 SVGEGT. V gave up 2 bases and J gave up 3 bases, with 8 bases separating them. CDR3 region: CASSYNRVNQPQHF. CDR3 bases: TGTGCCAGCAGTTACAACAGGGTCAATCAGCCCCAGCATTTT.

The chain combines TRBV10-1 with TRBJ2-5; D not certain. Germline V gene sequence: CDR1 WNHNN, CDR2 SYGVQD (reference sequence). V was trimmed by 0 bases and J by 1 base, leaving 3 bases between them. This CDR3 region has 13 residues. This CDR3 is CASSESLQETQYF. The CDR3 coding sequence is TGCGCCAGCAGTGAGTCGCTCCAAGAGACCCAGTACTTC.

This chain connects TRBV7-6 to TRBJ2-7; the match to TRBD1 covers 8 bases. Germline-derived CDR1 and CDR2 are SGHVS and FNYEAQ. V lost 4 bases to trimming and J lost 4 bases; unmatched junction nucleotides: 3. The CDR3 has 13 residues. CDR3 sequence reads: CASSSYRGYEQYF. For the CDR3, the DNA is TGTGCCAGCAGCTCTTACAGGGGGTACGAGCAGTACTTC.

This clonotype was observed at least ten times. The chain has TRBV7-2 and TRBJ1-6; D gene unclear. The CDR3 totals 16 residues. Trimming stripped 1 base from V and 7 bases from J, with 14 bases between. Germline CDR1 reads SGHTA; CDR2 reads FQGNSA. The chain's CDR3 is CASSLGPPGRNSPLHF. In DNA, the CDR3 is TGTGCCAGCAGCTTAGGCCCGCCAGGACGGAATTCACCCCTCCACTTT.

This clonotype was observed at least ten times. The chain recombines TRBV2 with TRBJ2-7; TRBD2 matches at 11 bases. This CDR3 region has 15 residues. Germline CDR1 reads SNHLY; CDR2 reads FYNNEI. Trimming cost V 7 bases and J 5 bases; bases outside gene matches: 10. The CDR3 reads CASNPELAGVHEQYF. For the CDR3, the DNA is TGTGCCAGCAACCCCGAACTAGCGGGAGTTCACGAGCAGTACTTC.